What follows are 14 T cell receptor beta chains derived from one specimen sequenced in a study of T cell repertoires in cytomegalovirus infection. Their antigens remain unidentified. TCRdb re-called the reads through MiXCR, storing one row per CDR3 protein. The sample records about 7,600 distinct CDR3 sequences, about 53% being singletons. Sequencing was carried out using PBMCs, sequenced either directly or after in vitro stimulation (not recorded which). These receptors were collected from a human donor in good health (CMV status not recorded). Some clones in this sample may be carry-over from other donors' samples.

As regards this clonotype: Just one base apart from a much larger clone, this may be a read error. V gene TRBV7-2 combines with J gene TRBJ2-3, with 10 bases aligning to TRBD2. The germline gives CDR1 SGHTA, CDR2 FQGNSA. The CDR3 contains 15 residues. The CDR3 protein is CASSSLAGEPDTPYF. The CDR3 coding sequence is TGTGCCAGCAGCTCTCTAGCGGGGGAGCCAGATACGCCGTATTTT.

The rearrangement joins TRBV4-2 to TRBJ1-5, with D possibly being TRBD1 (5 bases). Between the trimmed V and J ends, which lost 0 bases and 7 bases, there was a span of 13 bases. The CDR3 is 15 residues long. Germline V gives CDR1 LGHNA, CDR2 YNFKEQ. As DNA, the CDR3 is TGTGCCAGCAGCCAAGATTTTGGAGGGGTGCAGCCCCAGCATTTT. Protein: CASSQDFGGVQPQHF.

This clonotype was seen at least ten times. The chain uses TRBV6-6 and TRBJ1-1; no clear D. The germline V and J ends were trimmed by 4 bases and 8 bases, with 8 bases remaining between them. Germline V gives CDR1 MNHNY, CDR2 SVGAGI (reference sequence). The CDR3 consists of 11 residues. CDR3: CASSFSAEAFF. In nucleotides, the CDR3 is TGTGCCAGCAGTTTCAGTGCAGAAGCTTTCTTT.

Of note for this clonotype: A clone one base away is much larger, so this may be a read error. The CDR3 DNA is TGTGACACCAGACTAGCGGGAGATCGTGGCGGGGAGCTGTTTTTT. This translates into CDTRLAGDRGGELFF. This chain connects TRBV6-2 or TRBV6-3 to TRBJ2-2, with TRBD2 matching over 12 bases. Per the germline V gene, CDR1 is MNHEY and CDR2 is SVGEGT. This CDR3 has 15 amino acids.

The rearrangement joins TRBV7-2 to TRBJ2-7; no firm D call. The CDR3 is made up of 13 amino acids. Germline V gene lookup returns CDR1 SGHTA and CDR2 FQGNSA. Trimming took off 6 bases at V and 4 bases at J, with 13 bases between the two ends. The CDR3 region is CASRYRTSYEQYF. The CDR3 region has the DNA TGTGCCAGCAGATACAGAACCTCTTACGAGCAGTACTTC.

As concerns this clonotype: Because it lacks the conserved phenylalanine or tryptophan at the end, this CDR3 is likely a read error. It is unclear where the CDR3 begins or ends on the DNA, so no DNA is shown, and the CDR3 is as TCRdb lists it. The J gene is TRBJ1-5, the V gene TRBV12-3 or TRBV12-4; the D call of TRBD1 is as the table states it, not checked on the DNA. Termini included, the CDR3 measures 18 amino acids. The CDR3 reads CASSQEGTRGPYNQPQPL.

This clonotype has a single count. This sequence joins TRBV7-2 and TRBJ1-2, with 7 nucleotides matching TRBD1. The CDR3 is 19 residues long. In germline, CDR1 is SGHTA, CDR2 FQGNSA. The J segment lost 7 bases and the V segment lost 1 base, leaving 21 bases of the junction unmatched. CDR3 residues: CASSLGDGPQTGLGRGYTF. The CDR3 region has the DNA TGTGCCAGCAGCTTAGGGGACGGCCCTCAGACAGGGTTGGGTCGTGGCTACACCTTC.

The V gene is TRBV20-1, the J gene TRBJ1-4, with D perhaps TRBD1 (6 bases). Trimming shortened V by 4 bases and J by 8 bases, and 14 bases separated the two germline ends. The CDR3 has 13 residues. Germline lookup yields CDR1 DFQATT and CDR2 SNEGSKA (reference sequence). CDR3 in amino acids: CSAKSAGDEKLFF. Here the CDR3 DNA reads TGCAGTGCTAAGTCGGCAGGGGACGAAAAACTGTTTTTT.

This sequence joins TRBV7-2 and TRBJ2-1; D is uncertain. The CDR3 runs 14 residues. Trimming left V 5 bases short and J 9 bases short, with 17 bases between. Germline CDR1 SGHTA, CDR2 FQGNSA. In DNA form, the CDR3 reads TGTGCCAGCAGCCCATCTACAATGAAAGTTGAGCAGTTCTTC. Translated, it gives CASSPSTMKVEQFF.

This sequence joins TRBV5-4 and TRBJ2-7, with D possibly matching TRBD2 (6 bases). Between the trimmed V and J ends, which lost 4 bases and 0 bases, there was a span of 20 bases. The CDR3 is 17 residues long. The V gene's germline CDR1 is SGHNT and CDR2 YYREEE (reference sequence). CDR3 bases: TGTGCCAGCAGCCGCCGGGGGTCGAGCCTAAACTCCTACGAGCAGTACTTC. Amino acids: CASSRRGSSLNSYEQYF.

Worth noting for this clonotype: The junction departs from germline at one end; a sequencing error may be responsible. The rearrangement joins TRBV12-5 to TRBJ2-1; D not certain. This CDR3 comprises 19 residues. Per the germline V gene, CDR1 is LGHNT and CDR2 is FRNRAP. The CDR3 sequence is CASGVVSVIGSVPYHGQFF. DNA of the CDR3: TGTGCTAGTGGTGTGGTATCGGTAATAGGGTCCGTCCCCTACCATGGGCAGTTCTTC. Variable domain in full (rest from reference TRBV12-5 and TRBJ2-1): DARVTQTPRHKVTEMGQEVTMRCQPILGHNTVFWYRQTMMQGLELLAYFRNRAPLDDSGMPKDRFSAEMPDATLATLKIQPSEPRDSAVYFCASGVVSVIGSVPYHGQFFGPGTRLTVL.

As to this clonotype: This CDR3 fails to terminate in the conserved phenylalanine or tryptophan, so it likely reflects a read error. V gene TRBV7-2 combines with J gene TRBJ1-5, with D uncertain. The CDR3 has 15 amino acids. Germline V gene sequence: CDR1 SGHTA, CDR2 FQGNSA. This chain's CDR3 is CASSSRWTSRQHQHV. Written as DNA, the CDR3 is TGTGCCAGCAGCTCCCGGTGGACGTCAAGGCAGCACCAGCATGTT.

Points on this clonotype: A junction boundary mismatches the germline segment, possibly from a read error. The V gene is TRBV27, the J gene TRBJ2-3; D may match TRBD1 or TRBD2 (5 bases each). Germline-derived CDR1 and CDR2 are MNHEY and SMNVEV (reference sequence). CDR3 length: 13 residues. The CDR3 nucleotides read TGTGCCAGAAGTTCGGGGCCCGGGGATACTCAGGATTTT. This gives the protein CARSSGPGDTQDF.

This clonotype appeared a single time. In this CDR3 the conserved last residue, phenylalanine or tryptophan, is missing, so a read error is likely. The V gene is TRBV3-1, the J gene TRBJ2-7; 13 positions agree with TRBD2. The V segment lost 4 bases and the J segment 2 bases; nucleotides outside the gene matches: 8. The V gene's germline CDR1 is LGHDT and CDR2 YNNKEL (reference sequence). This CDR3 has 17 residues. CDR3 DNA: TGTGCCAGCAGCCTTGGACTAGCGGGAGCCACCGCCTACGAGCAGTACTGC. Its protein is CASSLGLAGATAYEQYC.